Included here is one T cell receptor (beta chain) sequence, with context. With 2 bases removed from V and 4 bases from J, the gap between germline ends came to 14 bases. The length of the CDR3 is 15 residues. CDR1 SGHVS and CDR2 FNYEAQ come from the germline V gene. Repertoires were generated with immunoSEQ multiplex PCR, while TCRdb's copy carries only in-frame clones and drops some. The repertoire holds around 68,000 clones, with around 91% as singletons. The data are from a study of T cell changes during pregnancy in multiple sclerosis. The clonotype originates from a female donor in good health, enrolled as a control in a pregnancy study. The J gene is TRBJ2-5, the V gene TRBV7-6; tentatively, D is TRBD1 (6 bases). Sequencing used peripheral blood, obtained in the third trimester of pregnancy. CDR3 bases: TGTGCCAGCAGCTTAAACAGACAGGCCCTAGAGACCCAGTACTTC. Translating it yields CASSLNRQALETQYF.